The 7 T cell receptor beta chains listed next were all sequenced from one sample in a study of CD8+ T cells in alopecia areata. Isolated RNA was reverse transcribed into cDNA used as the sequencing template. The data were produced by immunoSEQ multiplex PCR, yet TCRdb's version contains in-frame clones alone and is incomplete. This table has 100,000 to 120,000 clones, approximately 60% appearing once. Specimen: CD8+ T cells sorted from blood. Source of these receptors: a human donor in good health.

This clone has only one observation. The rearrangement links TRBV4-2 to TRBJ2-3; 9 bases are a match to TRBD2. Germline trimming cut 0 bases from V and 5 bases from J; bases unmatched to any gene: 9. This CDR3 contains 17 residues. CDR1 is LGHNA, CDR2 YNFKEQ, per germline. The CDR3 region has the DNA TGTGCCAGCAGCCAAGAGGCAGGGACTAGCCGGGTAGATACGCAGTATTTT. It encodes CASSQEAGTSRVDTQYF.

This rearrangement joins TRBV29-1 to TRBJ1-2; no definite D call. The CDR3 contains 13 residues. V was pared by 4 bases and J by 1 base, with 10 bases between. Germline V gene data show CDR1 as SQVTM and CDR2 as ANQGSEA. The CDR3 protein is CSVVNQVNYGYTF. CDR3 sequence (DNA): TGCAGCGTTGTTAATCAGGTTAACTATGGCTACACCTTC.

This clone was counted only a few times. The chain has TRBV30 and TRBJ2-1; D is possibly TRBD2 (6 bases). V lost 1 base to trimming and J lost 15 bases, with 13 bases between them. The CDR3 sequence is 11 residues long. Germline-derived CDR1 and CDR2 are GTSNPN and SVGIG (reference sequence). The CDR3 here is CAWSGASVRFF. In DNA, the CDR3 is TGTGCCTGGAGTGGGGCTAGCGTTCGGTTCTTC.

The chain has TRBV29-1 and TRBJ1-2; no reliable D call. Per the germline V gene, CDR1 is SQVTM and CDR2 is ANQGSEA. There are 11 residues in the CDR3. With 5 bases removed from V and 3 bases from J, the gap between germline ends came to 7 bases. The CDR3 DNA reads as TGCAGCGTTACGACTGACTATGGCTACACCTTC. Residues: CSVTTDYGYTF.

V and J are TRBV11-3 and TRBJ2-1; the match to TRBD2 covers 9 bases. The V and J ends lost 7 bases and 4 bases, in that order; junction bases with no gene match: 8. Germline V gives CDR1 SGHNT, CDR2 YENEEA. This CDR3 is built from 15 residues. DNA of the CDR3: TGTGCCAGCATCGAAGCGGGGGGTACTTACAATGAGCAGTTCTTC. Residues: CASIEAGGTYNEQFF.

A note on this clone: An end of the junction differs from the germline gene, which may be a read error. CDR3 sequence (DNA): TGTGCCAGCAGCGAAGACAGGGGTAACGCTGAAGCTTTCTTT. It translates to CASSEDRGNAEAFF. The chain combines TRBV2 with TRBJ1-1, with 8 bases aligning to TRBD1. The germline V gene has CDR1 SNHLY and CDR2 FYNNEI. The CDR3 totals 14 residues.

The V and J genes are TRBV19 and TRBJ1-6; perhaps TRBD1 as D (6 bases). Germline CDR1 is LNHDA and CDR2 is SQIVND (reference sequence). This CDR3 spans 15 amino acids. Trimming stripped 8 bases from V and 9 bases from J, with 20 bases between. CDR3 DNA sequence: TGTGCCAGTCTCGGCAGGGGATCTCCAGTTTCACCCCTCCACTTT. Translating it yields CASLGRGSPVSPLHF.